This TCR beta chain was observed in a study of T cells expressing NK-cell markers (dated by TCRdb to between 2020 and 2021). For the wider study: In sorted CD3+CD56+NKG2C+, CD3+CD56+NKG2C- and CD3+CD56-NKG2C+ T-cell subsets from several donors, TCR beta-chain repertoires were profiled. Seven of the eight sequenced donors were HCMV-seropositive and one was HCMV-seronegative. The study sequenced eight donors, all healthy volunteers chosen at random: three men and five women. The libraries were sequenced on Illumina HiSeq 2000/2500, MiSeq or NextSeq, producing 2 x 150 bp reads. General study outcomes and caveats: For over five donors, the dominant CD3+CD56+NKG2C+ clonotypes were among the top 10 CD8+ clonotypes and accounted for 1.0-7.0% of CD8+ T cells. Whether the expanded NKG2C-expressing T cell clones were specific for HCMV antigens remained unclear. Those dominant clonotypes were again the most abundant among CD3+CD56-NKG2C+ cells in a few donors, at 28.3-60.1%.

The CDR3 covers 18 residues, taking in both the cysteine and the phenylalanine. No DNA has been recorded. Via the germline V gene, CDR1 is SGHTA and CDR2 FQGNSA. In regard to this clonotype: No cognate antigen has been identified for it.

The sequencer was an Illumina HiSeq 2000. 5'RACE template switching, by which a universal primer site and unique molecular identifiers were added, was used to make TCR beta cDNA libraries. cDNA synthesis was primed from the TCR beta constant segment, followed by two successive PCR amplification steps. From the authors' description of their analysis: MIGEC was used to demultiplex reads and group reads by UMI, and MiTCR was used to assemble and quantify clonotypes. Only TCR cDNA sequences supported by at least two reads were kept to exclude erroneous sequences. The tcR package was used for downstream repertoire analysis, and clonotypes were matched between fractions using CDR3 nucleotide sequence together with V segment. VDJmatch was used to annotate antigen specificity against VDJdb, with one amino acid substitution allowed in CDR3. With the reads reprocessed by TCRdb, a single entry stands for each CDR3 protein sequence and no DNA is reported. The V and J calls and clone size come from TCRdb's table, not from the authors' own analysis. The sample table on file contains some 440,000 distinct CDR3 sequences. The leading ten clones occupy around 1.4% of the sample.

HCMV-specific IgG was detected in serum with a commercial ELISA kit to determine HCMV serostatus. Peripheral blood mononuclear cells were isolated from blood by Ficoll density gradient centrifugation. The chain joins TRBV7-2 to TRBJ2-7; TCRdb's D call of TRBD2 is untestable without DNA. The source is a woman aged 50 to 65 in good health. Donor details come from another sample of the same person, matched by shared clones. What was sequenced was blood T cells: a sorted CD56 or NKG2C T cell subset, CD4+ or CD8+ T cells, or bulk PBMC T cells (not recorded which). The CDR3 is CASSDPDPSGRQTYEQYF.